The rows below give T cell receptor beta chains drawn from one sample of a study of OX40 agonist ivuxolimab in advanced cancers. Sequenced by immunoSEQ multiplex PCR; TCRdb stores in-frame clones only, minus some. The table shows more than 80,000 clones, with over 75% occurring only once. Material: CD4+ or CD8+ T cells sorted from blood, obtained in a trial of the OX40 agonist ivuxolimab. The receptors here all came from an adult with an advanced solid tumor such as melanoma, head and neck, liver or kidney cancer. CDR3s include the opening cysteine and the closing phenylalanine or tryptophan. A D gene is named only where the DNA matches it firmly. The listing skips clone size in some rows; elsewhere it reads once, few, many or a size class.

CASSAPQGRPGNTIYF TGTGCCAGTAGTGCGCCACAGGGGAGGCCTGGAAACACCATATATTTT 16 TRBJ1-3 TRBD1 - TRBV19
CASSQAFRQFF TGTGCCAGCAGCCAAGCGTTCCGACAGTTCTTC 11 TRBJ2-1 - - TRBV14
CASNPMAGGREGVEQYF TGTGCCAGCAACCCAATGGCAGGCGGGCGAGAAGGAGTCGAGCAGTACTTC 17 TRBJ2-7 - - TRBV5-6
CASSFSTVGELFF TGTGCCAGCAGCTTTTCAACAGTCGGGGAGCTGTTTTTT 13 TRBJ2-2 - - TRBV7-9
CASSSSWGDREQYF TGTGCCAGCAGCTCCTCCTGGGGGGACAGAGAGCAGTACTTC 14 TRBJ2-7 - - TRBV7-2
CASSSQGGNTIYF TGTGCCAGCAGTTCGCAGGGGGGAAACACCATATATTTT 13 TRBJ1-3 - few TRBV27
CASSLVSGRTDTQYF TGTGCCAGCAGCTTAGTTAGCGGGAGGACAGATACGCAGTATTTT 15 TRBJ2-3 TRBD2 once TRBV7-2
CASTGGQFGRNIQYF TGTGCCAGCACCGGGGGACAGTTCGGTCGAAACATTCAGTACTTC 15 TRBJ2-4 - once TRBV6-5
CASSPGGSRVEAFF TGTGCCAGCAGCCCTGGGGGCAGTAGAGTTGAAGCTTTCTTT 14 TRBJ1-1 - - TRBV7-2
CASSLDQGGTGELFF TGCGCCAGCAGCTTGGACCAGGGTGGCACCGGGGAGCTGTTTTTT 15 TRBJ2-2 - - TRBV5-1
CASSWDVQETQYF TGTGCCAGCAGTTGGGACGTTCAAGAGACCCAGTACTTC 13 TRBJ2-5 - once TRBV28
CASSLEAGTYEQYF TGTGCCAGCAGCTTAGAGGCAGGGACCTACGAGCAGTACTTC 14 TRBJ2-7 - - TRBV7-6
CASSIVGDSYNEQFF TGTGCCAGTAGTATAGTGGGAGACTCCTACAATGAGCAGTTCTTC 15 TRBJ2-1 - - TRBV19
CASSILGVNYGYTF TGTGCCAGTAGTATTCTCGGAGTCAACTATGGCTACACCTTC 14 TRBJ1-2 - - TRBV19
CASSSGTNGELFF TGTGCCAGTAGTTCGGGGACCAACGGGGAGCTGTTTTTT 13 TRBJ2-2 - few TRBV19
CASSVAIETNEQFF TGTGCCAGCAGCGTAGCAATCGAAACCAATGAGCAGTTCTTC 14 TRBJ2-1 - - TRBV9
CSAGSYEQYF TGCAGTGCCGGCAGTTACGAGCAGTACTTC 10 TRBJ2-7 - - TRBV20-1